The clone carrying this T cell receptor (beta chain) was picked up a small number of times. Its antigen remains unidentified. Primed by a sample-barcoded 5' primer and a J-beta primer mix, a second PCR proceeded for about 6 to 12 cycles. The authors tagged each cDNA molecule using a template-switch adaptor with 12 random nucleotides. TCRdb reprocessed the 5' RACE reads via MiXCR and lists one record per CDR3 protein. The table includes around 1,800,000 distinct CDR3 sequences, 30% to 40% detected once. This record comes from a study of blood T cells in healthy people across ages. Study observations and caveats: The study found TCR beta diversity correlated strongly with naive T cell percentage. Roughly linear age-related decline in beta diversity appeared, significant by age around 42.

The sequence was collected from a human donor in good health. The sample taken for sequencing was blood.

The CDR3 DNA reads as TGTGCCAGCACCGGGACTTTTTACGAGCAGTACTTC. It is translated as CASTGTFYEQYF. This rearrangement joins TRBV6-2 or TRBV6-3 to TRBJ2-7, with D tentatively TRBD2 (6 bases). V lost 7 bases, J lost 4 bases, and 11 bases lay in between. The V gene's germline CDR1 is MNHEY and CDR2 SVGEGT. The CDR3 spans 12 residues.